These 15 T cell receptor beta chains share one sample of origin, sequenced in a study of response to subunit inactivated influenza vaccine. TCRdb called the RT-PCR reads again in MiXCR, with one record for every CDR3 protein. The table shows hundreds of thousands of distinct CDR3 sequences, with roughly 25% occurring only once. The sample here was CD4+ T cells sorted from PBMCs, taken about 5 days after vaccination. The receptor source for this set is a man aged 50-59 years who received an inactivated influenza vaccine.

The chain combines TRBV6-4 with TRBJ2-3; 8 bases are shared with TRBD2. V gave up 2 bases and J gave up 2 bases; unmatched junction bases: 3. The CDR3 length is 15 residues. The germline CDR1 and CDR2 sequences are MRHNA and SNTAGT. For the CDR3, the DNA is TGTGCCAGCAGTGACGCGGGGGGCCCCACAGATACGCAGTATTTT. Residues: CASSDAGGPTDTQYF.

A few counts support this clonotype. The chain joins TRBV12-3 or TRBV12-4 to TRBJ1-1; maybe TRBD1 (6 bases). V lost 8 bases to trimming and J lost 1 base, with 17 bases between them. The CDR3 contains 15 residues. The CDR3 nucleotides are TGTGCCAGCCTTACCCACAGGGCAGCGAACACTGAAGCTTTCTTT. Protein: CASLTHRAANTEAFF.

The chain carries TRBV20-1 and TRBJ2-1, with 8 bases lining up with TRBD2. CDR1 DFQATT and CDR2 SNEGSKA come from the germline V gene (reference sequence). The CDR3 loop spans 15 amino acids. J gave up 7 bases and V 5 bases, and 13 bases lay outside the gene matches. CDR3 DNA: TGCAGTGCTGGGGGGGCGGGAGGTAGGCAGAATGAGCAGTTCTTC. Protein: CSAGGAGGRQNEQFF.

This clonotype was seen a few times. The CDR3 nucleotides read TGTGCCAGCACCGGGACCACACAAGAGACCCAGTACTTC. This translates into CASTGTTQETQYF. The chain uses TRBV28 and TRBJ2-5; D tentatively fits TRBD1 or TRBD2 (5 bases each). CDR1 is MDHEN, CDR2 SYDVKM, per germline. Trimming left V 7 bases short and J 2 bases short, with 11 bases between. The CDR3 length is 13 residues. The full variable domain, rest sourced from reference TRBV28 and TRBJ2-5, is DVKVTQSSRYLVKRTGEKVFLECVQDMDHENMFWYRQDPGLGLRLIYFSYDVKMKEKGDIPEGYSVSREKKERFSLILESASTNQTSMYLCASTGTTQETQYFGPGTRLLVL.

This clonotype was seen a few times. The gene calls are TRBV7-8 and TRBJ2-3, with a possible D match to TRBD2 (7 bases). The V end was cut by 1 base, the J end by 6 bases, with 20 bases between. The CDR3 has 17 residues. Germline V gene sequence: CDR1 SGHVS, CDR2 FQNEAQ. In DNA, the CDR3 is TGTGCCAGCAGCTTAGGTCTGGGGGGGCGATTAACGGATACGCAGTATTTT. Protein product: CASSLGLGGRLTDTQYF. Full variable domain (rest looked up from reference TRBV7-8 and TRBJ2-3): GAGVSQSPRYKVAKRGQDVALRCDPISGHVSLFWYQQALGQGPEFLTYFQNEAQLDKSGLPSDRFFAERPEGSVSTLKIQRTQQEDSAVYLCASSLGLGGRLTDTQYFGPGTRLTVL.

The chain couples TRBV6-2 or TRBV6-3 to TRBJ2-3; 10 bases agree with TRBD2. In germline, CDR1 is MNHEY, CDR2 SVGEGT. V trimming: 5 bases; J trimming: 7 bases; junction bases outside the gene matches: 6. This CDR3 comprises 14 residues. CDR3 in DNA: TGTGCCAGCAGTCCTAGCGGGAGTTGGTATACGCAGTATTTT. Translation gives CASSPSGSWYTQYF.

This rearrangement joins TRBV19 to TRBJ2-3, with D possibly TRBD1 on 5 matching bases. V lost 4 bases to trimming and J lost 3 bases, with 20 bases between them. The CDR3 length is 17 residues. CDR1 and CDR2 (germline): LNHDA, SQIVND (reference sequence). In nucleotides, the CDR3 is TGTGCCAGTAGTACCCGTGGGGCCGGGTCCCTGACAGATACGCAGTATTTT. This codes for CASSTRGAGSLTDTQYF.

The V call is TRBV21-1, the J call TRBJ2-4; TRBD2 reflects the table's D call only, with no check against the DNA. TRBV21-1 is recorded as a pseudogene. This CDR3 contains 18 residues. CDR3: CASGSGGGAFIVKNIQYF. The CDR3 region has the DNA TGTGCCAGCGGTAGTGGCGGGGGGGCCTTTATCGTCAAAAACATTCAGTACTTC.

This clonotype was picked up a small number of times. The rearrangement links TRBV20-1 to TRBJ2-5; 9 positions agree with TRBD2. The germline V gene has CDR1 DFQATT and CDR2 SNEGSKA (reference sequence). With 4 bases clipped from V and 1 base from J, the junction kept 4 bases outside the gene matches. This CDR3 has 14 amino acids. CDR3 region: CSAKRGARQETQYF. Written as DNA, the CDR3 is TGCAGTGCTAAGCGGGGGGCGCGCCAAGAGACCCAGTACTTC.

A few counts support this clonotype. The rearrangement joins TRBV28 to TRBJ1-1, with D perhaps TRBD1 (5 bases). This CDR3 is 15 amino acids long. V was clipped by 2 bases and J by 8 bases, with 18 bases between them. Germline V gene sequence: CDR1 MDHEN, CDR2 SYDVKM. As DNA, the CDR3 is TGTGCCAGCAGTTTAGCTCTGCCAGGGAAGGTGGAAGCTTTCTTT. It encodes CASSLALPGKVEAFF.

The sample holds a few counts of this clonotype. The chain joins TRBV7-9 to TRBJ1-1; a weak D match, TRBD1 (5 bases). V was trimmed by 4 bases and J by 0 bases, leaving 12 bases between them. The germline V gene encodes CDR1 SEHNR and CDR2 FQNEAQ (reference sequence). The CDR3 covers 15 residues. CDR3 in DNA: TGTGCCAGCAGCTCCTGGGACGACCTGAACACTGAAGCTTTCTTT. Protein product: CASSSWDDLNTEAFF. Drawing the rest from reference TRBV7-9 and TRBJ1-1, the complete variable domain is DTGVSQNPRHKITKRGQNVTFRCDPISEHNRLYWYRQTLGQGPEFLTYFQNEAQLEKSRLLSDRFSAERPKGSFSTLEIQRTEQGDSAMYLCASSSWDDLNTEAFFGQGTRLTVV.

The chain joins TRBV30 to TRBJ2-2; D gene uncertain. The CDR3 covers 14 residues. Trimming shortened V by 6 bases and J by 2 bases, and 13 bases separated the two germline ends. From germline, CDR1 is GTSNPN and CDR2 SVGIG (reference sequence). CDR3 nucleotides: TGTGCCTGCCGAGGCCCGGCAAACACCGGGGAGCTGTTTTTT. Translating it yields CACRGPANTGELFF.

The J gene is TRBJ2-5, the V gene TRBV29-1, with 8 bases fitting TRBD1. Trimming removed 2 bases from V and 4 bases from J; junction bases left unmatched: 3. Germline V lookup: CDR1 SQVTM, CDR2 ANQGSEA. This CDR3 is 13 amino acids long. CDR3: CSVERDRRETQYF. The CDR3 DNA reads as TGCAGCGTTGAACGGGACAGGAGAGAGACCCAGTACTTC.

This clonotype came up a few times. The genes are TRBV4-3 and TRBJ2-3; 8 bases agree with TRBD2. The CDR3 covers 17 residues. Trimming removed 0 bases from V and 4 bases from J; junction bases left unmatched: 9. CDR1 LGHNA and CDR2 YSLEER come from the germline V gene. The CDR3 nucleotides read TGCGCCAGCAGCCAAGACTACCTCGGGGGGGGAGCAGATACGCAGTATTTT. It is translated as CASSQDYLGGGADTQYF.

This clonotype was found a few times. The chain uses TRBV10-3 and TRBJ2-2; 7 bases match TRBD1. After removal of 10 bases from V and 2 bases from J, the junction contained 10 bases not matched to a gene. Germline V lookup: CDR1 ENHRY, CDR2 SYGVKD. The CDR3 spans 15 residues. This CDR3 is CASRAGTVNTGELFF. The CDR3 coding sequence is TGTGCCAGTCGGGCCGGGACAGTAAACACCGGGGAGCTGTTTTTT.